A selection of T cell receptor beta chains follows, all from one sample in a study of radiation and T cells in renal cell carcinoma. Sequencing was performed with immunoSEQ multiplex PCR; in TCRdb, only in-frame clones are kept and a portion is missing. The sample yields about 150,000 clones, less than 90% seen once. The sequenced sample was blood, obtained from a patient whose treatment included radiotherapy and nephrectomy. These receptors all come from a woman in her 70s with renal cell carcinoma. The CDR3 runs from the conserved cysteine through the conserved F or W. Each record gives: V gene, D gene, CDR3 length, clone size, J gene, CDR3 DNA, CDR3 protein. D genes are given only for firm matches. Where a row states a size, it is once, few, many or the class of an expanded clone; other rows omit it.

TRBV5-4	-	14	-	TRBJ2-7	TGTGCCAGCAGCTTCGTCCACAGCTCCTACGAGCAGTACTTC	CASSFVHSSYEQYF
TRBV4-3	TRBD1	14	-	TRBJ1-1	TGCGCCAGCAGCCAGGACAGGGGGCGGTTAGAAGCTTTCTTT	CASSQDRGRLEAFF
TRBV14	-	13	-	TRBJ2-1	TGTGCCAGCAGCCCCAAAGGGGAAGCCGAGCAGTTCTTC	CASSPKGEAEQFF
TRBV10-3	-	12	-	TRBJ2-5	TGTGCCATCAGTGAGTCAGGGGAGACCCAGTACTTC	CAISESGETQYF
TRBV5-1	-	13	-	TRBJ1-6	TGCGCCAGCAGCTTGGACAGGAATTCACCCCTCCACTTT	CASSLDRNSPLHF
TRBV30	TRBD1	15	few	TRBJ1-4	TGTGCCTGGAGTATGACAGGGGCGCCAGGGGAAAAACTGTTTTTT	CAWSMTGAPGEKLFF
TRBV29-1	-	13	-	TRBJ2-5	TGCAGCGTTGAAGATCAACCCCAAGAGACCCAGTACTTC	CSVEDQPQETQYF
TRBV7-7	TRBD2	16	few	TRBJ2-1	TGTGCTAGCAGCTTAGGCACGGCGGGGGGCTACAATGAGCAGTTCTTC	CASSLGTAGGYNEQFF
TRBV7-6	-	12	once	TRBJ1-2	TGTGCCAGCAGCTTAGGGGGACTTGGCTACACCTTC	CASSLGGLGYTF
TRBV30	-	13	-	TRBJ1-1	TGTGCCTGGAGTGTTGGGGGGGACACTGAAGCTTTCTTT	CAWSVGGDTEAFF
TRBV7-2	-	13	-	TRBJ2-7	TGTGCCAGCAGCTTAGTGACCGGGAACGAGCAGTACTTC	CASSLVTGNEQYF
TRBV6-6	-	13	-	TRBJ1-6	TGTGCCAGCATCCGGACAGCGGGTTCACCCCTCCACTTT	CASIRTAGSPLHF
TRBV5-1	-	16	-	TRBJ2-3	TGCGCCAGCAGCTTGGGAGGGGCGCTCGTCGCAGATACGCAGTATTTT	CASSLGGALVADTQYF
TRBV6-1	-	14	-	TRBJ2-5	TGTGCCAGCAGTGCAAAACAGGGGGGGGAGACCCAGTACTTC	CASSAKQGGETQYF
TRBV5-1	TRBD2	15	-	TRBJ2-3	TGCGCCAGCAGCTTAGCGGGGGGCTCCACAGATACGCAGTATTTT	CASSLAGGSTDTQYF
TRBV7-2	-	15	-	TRBJ1-1	TGTGCCAGCAGCTTAATCCTAGGACAGAACACTGAAGCTTTCTTT	CASSLILGQNTEAFF
TRBV19	-	13	-	TRBJ2-1	TGTGCCAGTACTAAGGACAGTTCGAATGAGCAGTTCTTC	CASTKDSSNEQFF
TRBV6-4	-	14	-	TRBJ2-1	TGTGCCAGCAGTGAGAGGAGGGGATCGAATGAGCAGTTCTTC	CASSERRGSNEQFF
TRBV30	-	14	-	TRBJ2-5	TGTGCCTGGAGTGTGCAGTGGTTAAGAGAGACCCAGTACTTC	CAWSVQWLRETQYF
TRBV29-1	-	14	-	TRBJ1-6	TGCAGCGTTGAGCCTCCCCTTAATAATTCACCCCTCCACTTT	CSVEPPLNNSPLHF
TRBV9	-	13	-	TRBJ2-5	TGTGCCAGCAGTCGAAGCGGTCAAGAGACCCAGTACTTC	CASSRSGQETQYF
TRBV9	TRBD1	14	-	TRBJ2-3	TGTGCCAGCAGCGTATTACAGGGGGCAGATACGCAGTATTTT	CASSVLQGADTQYF
TRBV5-1	-	15	once	TRBJ1-1	TGCGCCAGCAGCTTGGCGGGGGAGCCTGGCACTGAAGCTTTCTTT	CASSLAGEPGTEAFF
TRBV6-5	-	11	-	TRBJ1-1	TGTGCCAGCATCCGTGACACTGAAGCTTTCTTT	CASIRDTEAFF
TRBV5-1	-	14	few	TRBJ1-1	TGCGCCAGCAAGAATACAGGGCCTAACACTGAAGCTTTCTTT	CASKNTGPNTEAFF